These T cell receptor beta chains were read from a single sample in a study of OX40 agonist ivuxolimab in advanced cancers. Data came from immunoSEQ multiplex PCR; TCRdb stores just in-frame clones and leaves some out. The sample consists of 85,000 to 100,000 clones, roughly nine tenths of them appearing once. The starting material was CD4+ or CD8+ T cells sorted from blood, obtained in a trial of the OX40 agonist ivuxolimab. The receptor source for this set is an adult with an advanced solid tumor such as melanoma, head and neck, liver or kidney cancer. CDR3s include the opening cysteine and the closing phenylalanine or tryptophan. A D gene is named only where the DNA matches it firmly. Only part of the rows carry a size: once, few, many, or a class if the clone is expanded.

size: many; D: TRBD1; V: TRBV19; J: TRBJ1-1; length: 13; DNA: TGTGCCAGTAGTAAGGACAGGGGACCTGAAGCTTTCTTT; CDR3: CASSKDRGPEAFF
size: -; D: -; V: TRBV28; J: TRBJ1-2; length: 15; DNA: TGTGCCAGCAGTTTCCCTACCTCAACGGACGGTGGCTACACCTTC; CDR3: CASSFPTSTDGGYTF
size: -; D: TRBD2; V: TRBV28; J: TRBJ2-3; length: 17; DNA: TGTGCCAGCAGTTCCCCGAAGGCGGGAGTATCCACAGATACGCAGTATTTT; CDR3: CASSSPKAGVSTDTQYF
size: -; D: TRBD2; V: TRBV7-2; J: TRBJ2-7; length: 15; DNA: TGTGCCAGCAGCTCGGGAGCGGGAGGAATAAACGAGCAGTACTTC; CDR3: CASSSGAGGINEQYF
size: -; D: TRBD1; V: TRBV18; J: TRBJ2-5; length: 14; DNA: TGTGCCAGCTCACAGGGACAGCGGCAAGAGACCCAGTACTTC; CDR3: CASSQGQRQETQYF
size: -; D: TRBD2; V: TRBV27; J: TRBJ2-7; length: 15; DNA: TGTGCCAGCAGTTCTGGAGCGGGAAGCCACTACGAGCAGTACTTC; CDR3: CASSSGAGSHYEQYF
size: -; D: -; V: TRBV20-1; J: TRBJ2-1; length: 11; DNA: TGCAGTGCTAGGACAGACAATGAGCAGTTCTTC; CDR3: CSARTDNEQFF
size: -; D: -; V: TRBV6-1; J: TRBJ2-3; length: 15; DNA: TGTGCCAGCAGTGCAGCGCATACTAGCACAGATACGCAGTATTTT; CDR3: CASSAAHTSTDTQYF
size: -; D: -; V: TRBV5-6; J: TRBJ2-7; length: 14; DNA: TGTGCCAGCAGCCCGGGGACAAACACCTACGAGCAGTACTTC; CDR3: CASSPGTNTYEQYF
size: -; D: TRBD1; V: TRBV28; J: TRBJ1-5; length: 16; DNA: TGTGCCAGCTCTAACTCCCGACAGGGGGCGCGTCAGCCCCAGCATTTT; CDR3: CASSNSRQGARQPQHF
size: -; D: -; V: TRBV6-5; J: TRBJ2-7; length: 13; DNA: TGTGCCAGCAGTACCAACAGGGCCTACGAGCAGTACTTC; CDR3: CASSTNRAYEQYF
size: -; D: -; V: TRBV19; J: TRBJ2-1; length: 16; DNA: TGTGCCAGTAGTATAGTGGGCAGAAATTCCTACAATGAGCAGTTCTTC; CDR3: CASSIVGRNSYNEQFF
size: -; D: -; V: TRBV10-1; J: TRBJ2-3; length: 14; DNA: TGCGCCAGCATATGGGGGCGGGGGCCAGATACGCAGTATTTT; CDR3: CASIWGRGPDTQYF
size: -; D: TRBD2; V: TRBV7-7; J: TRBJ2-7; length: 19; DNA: TGTGCCAGCAGCAAACCGGGATCTGCCCCGGGACTAGCGTCTTACGAGCAGTACTTC; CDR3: CASSKPGSAPGLASYEQYF
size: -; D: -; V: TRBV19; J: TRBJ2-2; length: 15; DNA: TGTGCCAGTAGTATCCGGATAGTTGGTACCGGGGAGCTGTTTTTT; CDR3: CASSIRIVGTGELFF
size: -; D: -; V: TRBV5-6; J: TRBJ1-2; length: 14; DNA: TGTGCCAGCAGCTTGTTGGAGGGGACCTATGGCTACACCTTC; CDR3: CASSLLEGTYGYTF
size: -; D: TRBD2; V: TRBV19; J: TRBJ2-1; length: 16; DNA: TGTGCCACCCACCCCGTTTGGGCTAGCGGGAAGGATGAGCAGTTCTTC; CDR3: CATHPVWASGKDEQFF
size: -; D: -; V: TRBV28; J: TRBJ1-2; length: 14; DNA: TGTGCCAGCACCGCTCCCGACGGGGTCTATGGCTACACCTTC; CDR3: CASTAPDGVYGYTF
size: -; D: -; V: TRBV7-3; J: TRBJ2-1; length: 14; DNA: TGTGCCAGCAGCTTATTGTCAGGGTTCGAGGAGCAGTTCTTC; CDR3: CASSLLSGFEEQFF
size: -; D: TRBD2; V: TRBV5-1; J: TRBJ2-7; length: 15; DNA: TGCGCCAGCAGCCCCGGGACTATGAGCTCCTACGAGCAGTACTTC; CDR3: CASSPGTMSSYEQYF
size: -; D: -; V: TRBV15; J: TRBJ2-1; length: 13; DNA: TGTGCCACCAGCAGCACAGTTTACAATGAGCAGTTCTTC; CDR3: CATSSTVYNEQFF
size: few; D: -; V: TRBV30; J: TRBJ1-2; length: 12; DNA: TGTGCCCGGGATGAACGTAACTATGGCTACACCTTC; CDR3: CARDERNYGYTF
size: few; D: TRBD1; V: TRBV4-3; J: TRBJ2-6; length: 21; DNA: TGCGCCAGCAGCCATGTTCGATGGACAGGGGGCCTTCTCTCTGGGGCCAACGTCCTGACTTTC; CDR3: CASSHVRWTGGLLSGANVLTF
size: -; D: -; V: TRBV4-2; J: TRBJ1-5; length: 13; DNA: TGTGCCAGCAGCCAAGACAGTGATCAGCCCCAGCATTTT; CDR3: CASSQDSDQPQHF
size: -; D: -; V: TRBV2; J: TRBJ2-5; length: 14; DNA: TGTGCCAGCAGTTTCGCTCTTAGGAGGGAGACCCAGTACTTC; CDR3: CASSFALRRETQYF
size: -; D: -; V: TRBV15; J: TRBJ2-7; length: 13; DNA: TGTGCCACCAGCAGAGAGATATCCTACGAGCAGTACTTC; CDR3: CATSREISYEQYF
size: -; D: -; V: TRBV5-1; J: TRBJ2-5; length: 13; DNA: TGCGCCAGCAGCTTTTGGGAGCGCGAGACCCAGTACTTC; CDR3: CASSFWERETQYF
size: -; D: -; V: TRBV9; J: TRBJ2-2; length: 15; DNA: TGTGCCAGCAGCGCATATAGCGGGAACACCGGGGAGCTGTTTTTT; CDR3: CASSAYSGNTGELFF
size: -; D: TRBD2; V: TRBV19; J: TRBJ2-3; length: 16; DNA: TGTGCCAGTAGTATAGCGGCTAGCGGGCGCACAGATACGCAGTATTTT; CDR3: CASSIAASGRTDTQYF
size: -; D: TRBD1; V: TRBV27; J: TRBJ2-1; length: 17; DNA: TGTGCCAGCAGTTTATTTGTTGAGACAGGGGTTGTCAATGAGCAGTTCTTC; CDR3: CASSLFVETGVVNEQFF
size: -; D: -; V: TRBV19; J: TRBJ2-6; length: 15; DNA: TGTGCCACATCGCGAGCGCAATCTGGGGCCAACGTCCTGACTTTC; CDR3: CATSRAQSGANVLTF
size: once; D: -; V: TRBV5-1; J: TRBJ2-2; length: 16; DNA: TGCGCCAGCAGCCTAAGCCCCGGGACATACACCGGGGAGCTGTTTTTT; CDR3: CASSLSPGTYTGELFF
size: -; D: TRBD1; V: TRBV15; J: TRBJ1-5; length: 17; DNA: TGTGCCACCAGCAGAGATCGTGGGACAGGGGTAAGTCAGCCCCAGCATTTT; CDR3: CATSRDRGTGVSQPQHF
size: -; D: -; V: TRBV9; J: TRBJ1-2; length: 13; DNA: TGTGCCAGCAGCGTAGGGCCTTCCTATGGCTACACCTTC; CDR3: CASSVGPSYGYTF
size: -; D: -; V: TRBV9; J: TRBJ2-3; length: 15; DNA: TGTGCCAGCAGCGCCCCCGGAGCAGGTGGAGATACGCAGTATTTT; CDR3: CASSAPGAGGDTQYF